What follows are 3 T cell receptor beta chains derived from one specimen sequenced in a study of radiotherapy plus CTLA-4 blockade in lung cancer. Some clones are missing from TCRdb's copy, which holds only in-frame ones; the method was immunoSEQ multiplex PCR. In the table there are some 51,000 clones, about 76% of which are singletons. This sample comprised peripheral blood, obtained from a patient treated with radiotherapy plus ipilimumab. These receptors came from a human donor with non-small cell lung cancer whose response to radiotherapy plus ipilimumab could not be evaluated.

This clone was recorded a few times. V and J are TRBV7-8 and TRBJ1-3, with 8 bases matching TRBD1. With 5 bases clipped from V and 2 bases from J, the junction kept 5 bases outside the gene matches. The germline gives CDR1 SGHVS, CDR2 FQNEAQ. This CDR3 spans 15 amino acids. DNA of the CDR3: TGTGCCAGCAGCAGAGACAGGGGCCCTGGAAACACCATATATTTT. Translating gives CASSRDRGPGNTIYF.

This clone was recorded a few times. The gene calls are TRBV27 and TRBJ2-7; TRBD1 aligns across 7 bases. Unmatched junction bases numbered 10, after V lost 6 bases and J lost 2 bases. The CDR3 is 15 residues long. The germline gives CDR1 MNHEY, CDR2 SMNVEV (reference sequence). For the CDR3, the DNA is TGTGCCAGCAGGGGACCGGGACAGCTCCCCTACGAGCAGTACTTC. It encodes CASRGPGQLPYEQYF.

J is TRBJ2-1 and V is TRBV5-1, with 8 bases matching TRBD2. V was pared by 8 bases and J by 0 bases, with 13 bases of the junction left unmatched. The CDR3 is 17 amino acids. Germline-derived CDR1 and CDR2 are SGHRS and YFSETQ. CDR3 in DNA: TGCGCCAGATACAAGCGGGAGATCATGAGCTCCTACAATGAGCAGTTCTTC. Its protein is CARYKREIMSSYNEQFF.